These 5 T cell receptor beta chains share one sample of origin, sequenced in a study of shared clonotypes between healthy human individuals (TCRdb year 2020). The protocol used for the library was the immunoSEQ multiplex PCR assay. TCRdb provides this immuneACCESS table in a form limited to in-frame rearrangements. Some clones are lacking; in checked studies, under half of them reflect an unresolved V gene, and why the rest are absent is not known. The table for this sample lists approximately 2,000,000 clones; about nine tenths of them were counted only once. Of the sample, around 0.35% is held by the ten largest clones. Sequences were obtained from naive CD4+ T cells from PBMCs. The sample's cell subset or site label, decoded: CD45RA+ positively selected. All receptors derive from a man younger than 30 in good health. Some clones in this sample may be carry-over from other donors' samples.

Only a few counts were recorded for this clone. This sample includes further DNA sequences coding for the same CDR3. The J gene is TRBJ1-1, the V gene TRBV2, with TRBD1 as a possible D gene (5 bases). This CDR3 is 13 amino acids long. Germline CDR1 SNHLY, CDR2 FYNNEI. The V and J ends lost 4 bases and 2 bases respectively, with 8 bases between them. CDR3 sequence reads: CASSGQLNTEAFF. CDR3 nucleotides: TGTGCCAGCAGTGGACAGTTAAACACTGAAGCTTTCTTT. Variable domain in full (rest from reference TRBV2 and TRBJ1-1): EPEVTQTPSHQVTQMGQEVILRCVPISNHLYFYWYRQILGQKVEFLVSFYNNEISEKSEIFDDQFSVERPDGSNFTLKIRSTKLEDSAMYFCASSGQLNTEAFFGQGTRLTVV.

This clone was picked up one time. The same CDR3 can be traced to other DNA sequences in this sample. This chain uses TRBV9 with TRBJ2-5, with 8 bases identical to TRBD2. CDR1 and CDR2 (germline): SGDLS, YYNGEE. The CDR3 consists of 14 residues. With V trimmed by 2 bases and J by 4 bases, 4 bases remained unmatched. The CDR3 protein is CASSVGAGGETQYF. DNA for the CDR3: TGTGCCAGCAGCGTCGGTGCGGGAGGAGAGACCCAGTACTTC. Full variable domain (outside the CDR3, taken from reference TRBV9 and TRBJ2-5): DSGVTQTPKHLITATGQRVTLRCSPRSGDLSVYWYQQSLDQGLQFLIQYYNGEERAKGNILERFSAQQFPDLHSELNLSSLELGDSALYFCASSVGAGGETQYFGPGTRLLVL.

V is TRBV5-6 and J is TRBJ1-2; D not resolved. CDR3 length: 14 amino acids. The germline V gene has CDR1 SGHDT and CDR2 YYEEEE. With 4 bases removed from V and 2 bases from J, the gap between germline ends came to 12 bases. In nucleotides, the CDR3 is TGTGCCAGCAGCACCAGAACAGAGAACTATGGCTACACCTTC. It encodes CASSTRTENYGYTF.

The rearrangement joins TRBV7-8 to TRBJ2-1; D not resolved. This CDR3 region has 13 residues. Germline CDR1 and CDR2: SGHVS and FQNEAQ. V dropped 3 bases and J dropped 5 bases, with 8 bases sitting between them. Here the CDR3 reads CASSFPEHNEQFF. CDR3 DNA sequence: TGTGCCAGCAGCTTCCCCGAGCACAATGAGCAGTTCTTC.

V and J are TRBV4-1 and TRBJ1-5; D gene unclear. Germline CDR1 is MGHRA and CDR2 is YSYEKL. CDR3 length: 13 amino acids. V was shortened by 5 bases and J by 0 bases, with 5 bases between the two germline ends. This chain's CDR3 is CASSSYSNQPQHF. The DNA for the CDR3 is TGCGCCAGCAGCTCCTATAGCAATCAGCCCCAGCATTTT.